This TCR beta chain emerged from a study of blood T cell repertoires in COVID-19. Study at large: Sites in the United States, Italy and Spain provided acute and convalescent COVID-19 samples.

This clone has just one count. Germline CDR1 SGHRS, CDR2 YFSETQ. V was cut by 3 bases and J by 7 bases, with 16 bases left in between. The CDR3 spans 14 residues. Methods used by the authors: Cell counts per sample came from amplifying reference gene primers. Assay: immunoSEQ multiplex PCR; the TCRdb copy retains only in-frame clones and omits some. V and J calls and clone size follow that table, whereas D and trimming were derived from the DNA. This sample yields about 200,000 clones, of which 70% to 85% are seen a single time; about 13% belongs to the top ten. The receptor was isolated from a man aged 50-60 years who had recovered from COVID-19. The J gene is TRBJ1-2, the V gene TRBV5-1; D may be TRBD1 (6 bases). Sample: peripheral blood. CDR3 nucleotide sequence: TGCGCCAGCAGCTCCACAGGGTTCCAGGGTGGCTACACCTTC. Translation gives CASSSTGFQGGYTF.